What follows is one T cell receptor beta chain and its context. In TCRdb, the RT-PCR reads were re-called with MiXCR into one record per CDR3 protein. This repertoire shows 650,000 to 800,000 distinct CDR3 sequences, approximately 15% found once; its top ten account for 3.6%. This CDR3 contains 18 residues. The V gene's germline CDR1 is DFQATT and CDR2 SNEGSKA (reference sequence). V dropped 6 bases and J dropped 0 bases, with 25 bases sitting between them. The TCR sequence derives from a female donor in good health, serving as a healthy control. The chain joins TRBV20-1 to TRBJ2-3; possibly TRBD2 for D (5 bases). The specimen was memory CD4+ T cells from blood. The CDR3 DNA follows: TGCAGTGCCCTCGCGGCTAGCTTAGCCCAAGCTAGCACAGATACGCAGTATTTT. Translating gives CSALAASLAQASTDTQYF.